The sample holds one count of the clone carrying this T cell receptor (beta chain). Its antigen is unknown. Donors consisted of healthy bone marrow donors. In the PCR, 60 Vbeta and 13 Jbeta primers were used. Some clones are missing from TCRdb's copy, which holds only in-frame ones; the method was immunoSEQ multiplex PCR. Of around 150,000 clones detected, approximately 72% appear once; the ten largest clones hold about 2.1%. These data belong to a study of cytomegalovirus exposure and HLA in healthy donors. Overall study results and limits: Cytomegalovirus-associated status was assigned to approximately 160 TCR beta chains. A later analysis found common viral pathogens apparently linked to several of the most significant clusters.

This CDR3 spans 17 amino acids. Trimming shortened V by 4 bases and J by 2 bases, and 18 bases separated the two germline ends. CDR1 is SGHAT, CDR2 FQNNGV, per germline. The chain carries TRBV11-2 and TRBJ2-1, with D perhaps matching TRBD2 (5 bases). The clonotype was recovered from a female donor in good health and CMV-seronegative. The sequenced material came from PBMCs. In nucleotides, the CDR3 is TGTGCCAGCAGCTCCCAAACTAGAGTTGGCCCCTACAATGAGCAGTTCTTC. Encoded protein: CASSSQTRVGPYNEQFF. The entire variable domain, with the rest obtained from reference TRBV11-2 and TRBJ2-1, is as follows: EAGVAQSPRYKIIEKRQSVAFWCNPISGHATLYWYQQILGQGPKLLIQFQNNGVVDDSQLPKDRFSAERLKGVDSTLKIQPAKLEDSAVYLCASSSQTRVGPYNEQFFGPGTRLTVL.